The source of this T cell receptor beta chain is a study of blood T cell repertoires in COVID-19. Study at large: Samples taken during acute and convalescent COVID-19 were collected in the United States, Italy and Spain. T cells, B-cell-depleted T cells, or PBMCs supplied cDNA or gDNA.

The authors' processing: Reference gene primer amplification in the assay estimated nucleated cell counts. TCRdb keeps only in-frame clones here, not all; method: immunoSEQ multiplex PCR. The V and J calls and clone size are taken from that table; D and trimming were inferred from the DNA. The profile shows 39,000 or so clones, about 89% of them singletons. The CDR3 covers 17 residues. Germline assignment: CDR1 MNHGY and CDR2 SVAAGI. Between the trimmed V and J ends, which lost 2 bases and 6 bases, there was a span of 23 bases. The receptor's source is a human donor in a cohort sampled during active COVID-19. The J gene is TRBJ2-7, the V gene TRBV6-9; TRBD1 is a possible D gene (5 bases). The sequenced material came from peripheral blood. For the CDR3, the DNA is TGTGCCAGCAGTTATGGATACCCGGCAGGGAAGTGCGCCGAGCAGTACTTC. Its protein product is CASSYGYPAGKCAEQYF.